This T cell receptor (beta chain) was documented in a study of response to subunit inactivated influenza vaccine. Study-level results: The study's authors posited that every seasonal influenza vaccination enlists few new T cells.

TCRdb re-analysed the RT-PCR reads in MiXCR, keeping a single row per CDR3 protein. Altogether 280,000 or so distinct CDR3 sequences are present, roughly 22% being singletons, with the ten largest covering 9.5% to 13%. This clonotype was observed a handful of times. Its antigen is unidentified. CDR1 is KGHSH and CDR2 is LQKENI in the germline V gene. V lost 5 bases to trimming and J lost 0 bases; unmatched junction nucleotides: 6. This CDR3 comprises 16 residues. Here the sequenced sample was PBMCs from blood, taken less than 22 months after vaccination. This rearrangement joins TRBV18 to TRBJ1-3; the match to TRBD1 covers 8 bases. The source is a man aged 50-75 years who received an inactivated influenza vaccine. In DNA form, the CDR3 reads TGTGCCAGCTCATCGGGACAGGCCTACTCTGGAAACACCATATATTTT. This sequence encodes CASSSGQAYSGNTIYF.